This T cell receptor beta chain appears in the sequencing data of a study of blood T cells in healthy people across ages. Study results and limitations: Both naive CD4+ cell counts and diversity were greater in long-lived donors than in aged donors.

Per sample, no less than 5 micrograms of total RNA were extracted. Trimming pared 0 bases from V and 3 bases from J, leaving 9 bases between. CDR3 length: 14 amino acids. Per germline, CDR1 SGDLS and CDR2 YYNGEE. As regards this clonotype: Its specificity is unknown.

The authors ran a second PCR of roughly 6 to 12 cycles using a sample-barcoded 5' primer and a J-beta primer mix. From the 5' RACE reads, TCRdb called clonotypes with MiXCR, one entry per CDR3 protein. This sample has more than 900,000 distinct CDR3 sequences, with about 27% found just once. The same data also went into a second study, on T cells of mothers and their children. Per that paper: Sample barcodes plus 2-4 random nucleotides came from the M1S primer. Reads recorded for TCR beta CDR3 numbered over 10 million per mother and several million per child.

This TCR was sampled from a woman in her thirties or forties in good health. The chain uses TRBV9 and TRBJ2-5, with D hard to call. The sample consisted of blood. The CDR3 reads CASSVGFSKETQYF. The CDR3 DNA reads TGTGCCAGCAGCGTAGGGTTTAGTAAAGAGACCCAGTACTTC.